The present T cell receptor (beta chain) was sequenced within a study of blood T cells in healthy people across ages. Study observations and caveats: Relative to aged donors, long-lived donors carried more naive CD4+ cells and displayed higher diversity.

Primed by a sample-barcoded 5' primer and a J-beta primer mix, a second PCR proceeded for about 7 to 11 cycles. One entry per CDR3 protein, called by TCRdb with MiXCR from the 5' RACE reads. The sample shows hundreds of thousands of distinct CDR3 sequences, under 55% of them seen only once. On this clonotype itself: Its target is unknown.

The CDR3 covers 16 residues. Deletions cut 4 bases from V and 0 bases from J, with 13 bases between. Germline V gene lookup returns CDR1 MNHNS and CDR2 SASEGT. The clonotype was recovered from a man between 60 and 75 years old in good health. The chain employs TRBV6-1 and TRBJ2-1; possibly TRBD1 for D (5 bases). The sample consisted of blood. The CDR3 DNA is TGTGCCAGCAGTGGTTCCGGACACTTCTCCTACAATGAGCAGTTCTTC. Its protein product is CASSGSGHFSYNEQFF.